This T cell receptor (beta chain) comes out of a study of T cells in Graves' hyperthyroidism and ophthalmopathy (dated by TCRdb to 2018 to 2020). For the wider study: Peripheral blood samples were taken at initial diagnosis, before any treatment was given. TCR V-J signatures able to tell the groups apart were searched for in a discovery cohort of 100 or so patients, of whom over 40 had Graves' ophthalmopathy and about 55 had stable Graves' hyperthyroidism. Once sampling was done, hyperthyroidism patients were given methimazole at a starting dose of 30 mg daily, whereas ophthalmopathy patients were given high-dose intravenous methylprednisolone. The roughly 91 discovery patients were randomly divided into training and test sets at a 7:3 ratio. In more than 5 Graves' hyperthyroidism patients, the study also compared T-cell repertoires from thyroid tissue with T-cell repertoires from blood. Prospective prediction of ophthalmopathy was tested in an independent validation cohort consisting of 18 to 20 hyperthyroidism patients and over 15 patients who later progressed to ophthalmopathy. The paper reports TCR Vbeta CDR3 sequencing of some 140 peripheral blood samples: around 41 ophthalmopathy, approximately 74 hyperthyroidism and 17 progressor patients. Overall study outcomes, separate from this receptor: During validation, the model predicted progression to ophthalmopathy a median of about 6.3 months ahead of onset, with almost 71% sensitivity and 72% to 80% specificity. Blood samples also contained most of the expanded thyroid clonotypes (frequency above 0.001), which suggests that blood repertoires may reflect thyroid immune responses. Sample size was not statistically predetermined, and blinding of investigators to group allocation was not performed. In cross-validation, a model built on a 13 V-J signature told ophthalmopathy apart from stable hyperthyroidism with over 85% sensitivity and roughly 82% specificity, and in testing the same model reached 80%/75%.

A patient counted as having stable Graves' hyperthyroidism if no progression to ophthalmopathy occurred over 18 months of follow-up. Hyperthyroidism patients were newly diagnosed, had a disease duration of under 2 months, and were aged 18 to 65 years. Exclusion was applied to patients with uncontrolled infections, other autoimmune diseases, pregnancy or lactation. Clinical symptoms, serum thyroxine and TRAb, thyroid ultrasound, and orbital computed tomography formed the basis for the diagnoses. PBMCs were separated from around 9.1 ml of fresh peripheral blood using Ficoll-Paque density gradient centrifugation. Trizol reagent was used to extract total RNA, and RNA quality was then checked on an Agilent 2100 Bioanalyzer. This clonotype was detected ten times or more. The target of this receptor is not known. No much larger clone exists at a distance of one base, and base qualities are not known. TCR beta CDR3 regions were amplified from RNA transcripts. For the first round of RT-PCR on the TCR CDR3, the HTBI primer set was used together with the Qiagen OneStep RT-PCR kit. Libraries were constructed in a second round of multiplex PCR, after which size selection and purification were carried out. Paired-end sequencing of the libraries was performed with 100 bp reads on an Illumina HiSeq2000. Processing in the source paper ran as follows. SOAPnuke was used to process the raw data, with reads discarded if the reads contained adapters or uncalled bases, had a mean Phred below 15, or lacked an exact constant-primer or identifier match. High-quality paired reads were merged using COPE v1.2.5, and each unique nucleotide sequence was defined as a clonotype. Clonotypes were aligned to IMGT TRBV, TRBD and TRBJ reference segments using MiTCR v1.1. Only V-J combinations with frequency above 0.0001, covering approximately 99% of repertoires, were analysed. The TCS score was defined as the ratio of F50 (clonal expansion) to E x V (chaos), calculated using BLOSUM62-based TCRdist between CDR3 peptides within each V-J. Welch's t-statistics and random forest reduced approximately 520 V-J features to 13, which were used in a naive Bayes classifier (R e1071). TCRdb reprocessing: public reads trimmed at Q25 with fastp, clones called with MiXCR, in-frame beta chains kept. A single entry per CDR3 protein holds the most common genes and DNA from its merged rows. The V and J calls were determined by TCRdb, not by the authors. The sample table shows approximately 600,000 distinct CDR3 sequences, and roughly 15% are seen once. The ten largest clones represent 3.5% to 4% of the sample.

The CDR3 numbers 17 residues from cysteine through phenylalanine. Here the CDR3 DNA is all that survives: 51 bases in frame from base 1. CDR1 MNHEY and CDR2 SVGAGI were looked up in the germline V gene. Compared with germline, V lacks 2 bases and J lacks 2 bases; bases without a gene match: 12. The sample was blood. The sequence was obtained from a woman aged 25-40 years with Graves' hyperthyroidism. Rearrangement joined TRBV6-5 to TRBJ2-7; 7 nucleotides in the junction match TRBD2. The CDR3 protein is CASSYRGELGVAYEQYF. The sequenced DNA: TGTGCCAGCAGTTACCGGGGGGAACTCGGGGTGGCCTACGAGCAGTACTTC.